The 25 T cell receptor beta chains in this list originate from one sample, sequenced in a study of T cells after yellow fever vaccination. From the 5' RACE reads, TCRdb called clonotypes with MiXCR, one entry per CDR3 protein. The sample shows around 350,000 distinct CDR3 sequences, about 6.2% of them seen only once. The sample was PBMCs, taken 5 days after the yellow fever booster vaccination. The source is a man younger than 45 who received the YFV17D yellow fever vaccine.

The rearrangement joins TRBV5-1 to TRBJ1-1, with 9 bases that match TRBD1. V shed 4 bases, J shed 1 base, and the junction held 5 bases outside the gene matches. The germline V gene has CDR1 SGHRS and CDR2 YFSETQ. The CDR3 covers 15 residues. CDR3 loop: CASSPQGAENTEAFF. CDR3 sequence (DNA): TGCGCCAGCAGCCCACAGGGGGCGGAGAACACTGAAGCTTTCTTT. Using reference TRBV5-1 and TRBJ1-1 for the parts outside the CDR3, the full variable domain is KAGVTQTPRYLIKTRGQQVTLSCSPISGHRSVSWYQQTPGQGLQFLFEYFSETQRNKGNFPGRFSGRQFSNSRSEMNVSTLELGDSALYLCASSPQGAENTEAFFGQGTRLTVV.

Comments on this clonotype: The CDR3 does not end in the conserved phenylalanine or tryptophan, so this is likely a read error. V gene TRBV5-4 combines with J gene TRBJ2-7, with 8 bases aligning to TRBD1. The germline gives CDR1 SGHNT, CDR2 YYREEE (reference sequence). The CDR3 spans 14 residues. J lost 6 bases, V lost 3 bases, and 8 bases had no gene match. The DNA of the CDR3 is TGTGCCAGCAGCTCGCCTCAGGGGGCGCGCGAGCAGTACTAC. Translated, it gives CASSSPQGAREQYY.

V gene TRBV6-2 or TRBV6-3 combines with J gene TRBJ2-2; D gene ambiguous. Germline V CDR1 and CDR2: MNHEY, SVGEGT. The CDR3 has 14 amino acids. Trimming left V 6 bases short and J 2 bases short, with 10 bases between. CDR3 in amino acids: CASSQTRNTGELFF. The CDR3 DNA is TGTGCCAGCAGCCAGACGCGTAACACCGGGGAGCTGTTTTTT.

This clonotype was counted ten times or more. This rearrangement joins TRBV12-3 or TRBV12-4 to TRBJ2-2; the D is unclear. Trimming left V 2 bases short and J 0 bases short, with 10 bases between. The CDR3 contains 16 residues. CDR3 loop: CASSLRRFANTGELFF. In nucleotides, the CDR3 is TGTGCCAGCAGTTTACGAAGGTTCGCGAACACCGGGGAGCTGTTTTTT.

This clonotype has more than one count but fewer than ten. The CDR3 is CARSLVRTRTGELFF. The DNA of the CDR3 is TGTGCCAGAAGCTTGGTTCGGACGCGTACCGGGGAGCTGTTTTTT. The V gene is TRBV5-3, the J gene TRBJ2-2; no clear D. TRBV5-3 is noted as an ORF with a role that remains uncertain. Trimming cost V 0 bases and J 5 bases, with 11 bases left between them. This CDR3 is built from 15 residues.

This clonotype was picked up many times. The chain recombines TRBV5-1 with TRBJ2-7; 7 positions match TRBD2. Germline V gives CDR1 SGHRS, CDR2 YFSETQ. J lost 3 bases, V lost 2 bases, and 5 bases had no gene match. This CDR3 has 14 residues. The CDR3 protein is CASSFGRGSYEQYF. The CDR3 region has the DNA TGCGCCAGCAGCTTTGGGAGGGGCAGCTACGAGCAGTACTTC.

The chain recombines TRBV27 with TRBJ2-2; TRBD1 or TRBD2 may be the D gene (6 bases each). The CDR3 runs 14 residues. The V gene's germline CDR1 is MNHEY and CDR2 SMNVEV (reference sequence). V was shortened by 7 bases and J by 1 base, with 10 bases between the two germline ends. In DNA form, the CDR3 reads TGTGCCAGCAAGGGGGGATTGAACACCGGGGAGCTGTTTTTT. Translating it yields CASKGGLNTGELFF.

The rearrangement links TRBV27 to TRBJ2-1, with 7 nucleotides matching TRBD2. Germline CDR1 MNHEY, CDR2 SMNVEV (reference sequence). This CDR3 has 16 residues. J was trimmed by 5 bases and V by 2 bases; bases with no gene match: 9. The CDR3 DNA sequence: TGTGCCAGCAGTTTAGGTATAGCGGGCGGGAACAATGAGCAGTTCTTC. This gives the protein CASSLGIAGGNNEQFF.

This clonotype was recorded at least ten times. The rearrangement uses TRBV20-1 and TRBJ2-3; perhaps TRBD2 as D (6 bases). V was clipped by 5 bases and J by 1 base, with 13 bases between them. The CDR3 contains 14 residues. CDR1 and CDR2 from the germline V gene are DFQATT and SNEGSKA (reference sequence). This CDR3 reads CSAADWRGTDTQYF. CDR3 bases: TGCAGTGCTGCGGACTGGAGGGGCACAGATACGCAGTATTTT.

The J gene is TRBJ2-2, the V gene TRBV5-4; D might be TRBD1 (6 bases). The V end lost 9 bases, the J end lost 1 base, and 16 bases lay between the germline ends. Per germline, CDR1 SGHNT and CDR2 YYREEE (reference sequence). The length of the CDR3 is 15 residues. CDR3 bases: TGTGCCACCTCAGGTGAAGGGGGGAACACCGGGGAGCTGTTTTTT. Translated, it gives CATSGEGGNTGELFF.

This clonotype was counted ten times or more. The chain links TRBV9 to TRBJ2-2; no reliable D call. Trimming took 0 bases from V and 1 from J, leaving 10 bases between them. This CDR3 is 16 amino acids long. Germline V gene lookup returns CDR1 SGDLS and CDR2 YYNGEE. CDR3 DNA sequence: TGTGCCAGCAGCGTAGCGTTGCGGCAGAACACCGGGGAGCTGTTTTTT. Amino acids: CASSVALRQNTGELFF.

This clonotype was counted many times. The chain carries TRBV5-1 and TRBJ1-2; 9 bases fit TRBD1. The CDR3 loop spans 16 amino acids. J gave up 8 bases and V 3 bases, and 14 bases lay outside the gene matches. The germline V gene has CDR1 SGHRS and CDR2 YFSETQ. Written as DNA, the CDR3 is TGCGCCAGCAGCTCAAAAGGAACAGGGGGCGCGACGGGCTACACCTTC. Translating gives CASSSKGTGGATGYTF.

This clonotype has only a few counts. This chain's CDR3 is CSADTGTNYGYTF. DNA of the CDR3: TGCAGTGCTGACACAGGGACAAACTATGGCTACACCTTC. This sequence joins TRBV20-1 and TRBJ1-2; possibly TRBD1 for D (6 bases). The CDR3 contains 13 residues. V lost 5 bases, J lost 2 bases, and 12 bases lay in between. The germline CDR1 and CDR2 sequences are DFQATT and SNEGSKA (reference sequence).

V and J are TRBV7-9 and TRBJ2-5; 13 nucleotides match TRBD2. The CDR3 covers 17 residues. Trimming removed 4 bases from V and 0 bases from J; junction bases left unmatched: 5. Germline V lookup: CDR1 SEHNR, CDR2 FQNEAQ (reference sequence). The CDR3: CASSSGTSGMYQETQYF. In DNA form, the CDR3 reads TGTGCCAGCAGCTCCGGGACTAGCGGGATGTACCAAGAGACCCAGTACTTC.

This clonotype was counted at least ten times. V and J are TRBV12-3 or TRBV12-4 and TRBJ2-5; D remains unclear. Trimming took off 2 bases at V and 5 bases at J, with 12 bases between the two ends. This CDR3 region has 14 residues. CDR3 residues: CASSLTRGRETQYF. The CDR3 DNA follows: TGTGCCAGCAGTTTAACTCGCGGTCGGGAGACCCAGTACTTC.

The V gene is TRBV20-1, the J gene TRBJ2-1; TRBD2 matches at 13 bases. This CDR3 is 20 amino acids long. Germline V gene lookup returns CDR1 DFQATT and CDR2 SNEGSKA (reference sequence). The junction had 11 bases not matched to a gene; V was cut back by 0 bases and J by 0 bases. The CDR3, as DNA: TGCAGTGCTAGAGATCTGGGGACTAGCGGGATCCTGAGCTCCTACAATGAGCAGTTCTTC. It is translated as CSARDLGTSGILSSYNEQFF.

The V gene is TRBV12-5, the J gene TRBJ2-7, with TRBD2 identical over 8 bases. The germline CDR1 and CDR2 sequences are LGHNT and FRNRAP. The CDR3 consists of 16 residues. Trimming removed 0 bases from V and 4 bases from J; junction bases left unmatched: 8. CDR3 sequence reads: CASGLVIREGRYEQYF. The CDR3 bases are TGTGCTAGTGGTTTGGTAATCCGGGAGGGCCGGTACGAGCAGTACTTC.

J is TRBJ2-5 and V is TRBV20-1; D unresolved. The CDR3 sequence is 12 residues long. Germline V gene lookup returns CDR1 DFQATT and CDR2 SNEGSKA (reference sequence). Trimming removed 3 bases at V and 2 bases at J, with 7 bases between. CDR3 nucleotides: TGCAGTGCTAGTCCCCGTCAAGAGACCCAGTACTTC. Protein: CSASPRQETQYF.

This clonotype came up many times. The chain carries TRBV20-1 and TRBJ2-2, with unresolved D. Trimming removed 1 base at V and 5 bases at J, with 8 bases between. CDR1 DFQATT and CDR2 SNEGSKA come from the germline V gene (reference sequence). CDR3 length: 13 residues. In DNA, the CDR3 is TGCAGTGCTAGAGGAGCAGAAACCGGGGAGCTGTTTTTT. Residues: CSARGAETGELFF.

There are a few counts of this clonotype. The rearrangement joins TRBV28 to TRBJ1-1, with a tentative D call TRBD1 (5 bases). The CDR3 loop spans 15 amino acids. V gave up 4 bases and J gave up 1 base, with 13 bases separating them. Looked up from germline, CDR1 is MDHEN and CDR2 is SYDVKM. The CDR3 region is CASSSRGEKNTEAFF. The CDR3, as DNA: TGTGCCAGCAGTTCAAGAGGGGAGAAGAACACTGAAGCTTTCTTT.

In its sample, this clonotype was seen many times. The chain's CDR3 is CSVGGLSETQYF. In nucleotides, the CDR3 is TGCAGCGTGGGGGGACTCTCGGAGACCCAGTACTTC. The chain has TRBV29-1 and TRBJ2-5, with D tentatively TRBD2 (6 bases). Germline values: CDR1 SQVTM, CDR2 ANQGSEA. Trimming stripped 6 bases from V and 5 bases from J, with 13 bases between. The CDR3 length is 12 residues.

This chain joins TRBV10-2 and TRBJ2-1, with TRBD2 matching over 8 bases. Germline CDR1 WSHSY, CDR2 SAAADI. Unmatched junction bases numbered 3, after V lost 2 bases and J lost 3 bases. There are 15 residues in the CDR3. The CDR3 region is CASSEAGGSYNEQFF. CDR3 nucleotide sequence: TGCGCCAGCAGTGAGGCGGGAGGAAGCTACAATGAGCAGTTCTTC.

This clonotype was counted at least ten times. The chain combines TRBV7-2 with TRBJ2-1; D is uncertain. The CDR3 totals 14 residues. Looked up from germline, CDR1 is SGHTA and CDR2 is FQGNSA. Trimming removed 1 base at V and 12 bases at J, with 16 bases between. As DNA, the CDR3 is TGTGCCAGCAGCTTAGATCTCTGGTTTAGCAGGCAGTTCTTC. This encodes CASSLDLWFSRQFF.

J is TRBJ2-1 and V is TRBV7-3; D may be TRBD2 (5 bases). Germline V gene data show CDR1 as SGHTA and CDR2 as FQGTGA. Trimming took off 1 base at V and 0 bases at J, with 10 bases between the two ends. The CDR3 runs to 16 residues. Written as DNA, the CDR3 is TGTGCCAGCAGCTTAAATCCGGGAAGCTCCTACAATGAGCAGTTCTTC. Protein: CASSLNPGSSYNEQFF.

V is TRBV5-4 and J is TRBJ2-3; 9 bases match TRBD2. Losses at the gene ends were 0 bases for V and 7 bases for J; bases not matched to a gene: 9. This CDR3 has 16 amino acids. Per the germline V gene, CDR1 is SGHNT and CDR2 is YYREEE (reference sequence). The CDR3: CASSLAPQREEHTQYF. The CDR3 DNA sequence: TGTGCCAGCAGCTTGGCCCCTCAGCGGGAGGAGCATACGCAGTATTTT.